This T cell receptor (beta chain) was sequenced for a study of glioma-infiltrating T cells. This CDR3 has 14 residues. Germline loops: CDR1 DFQATT, CDR2 SNEGSKA (reference sequence). After removal of 1 base from V and 13 bases from J, the junction contained 12 bases not matched to a gene. Study-level results: Only very few CDR3 sequences appeared in both tissue and blood. Non-neoplastic patients had below-expected tissue-blood divergence, while all gliomas exceeded expectation.

Amplification of TCR alpha and beta CDR3 regions from RNA used iRepertoire nested multiplex PCR. One-step reverse transcription and amplification started from approximately 100-400 ng of tissue mRNA or PBMC total RNA. A single record per CDR3 protein comes from TCRdb applying MiXCR to the multiplex PCR reads. The sample lists around 180,000 distinct CDR3 sequences, around 40% occurring once. To note about this clonotype: The target antigen is unknown.

The TCR comes from a human donor with low-grade glioma or glioblastoma, undergoing nonglioma brain surgery, or in good health (not recorded which). Sample: glioma tissue, nonneoplastic brain tissue, or PBMCs (not recorded which). The chain employs TRBV20-1 and TRBJ1-1, with 10 nucleotides matching TRBD1. The CDR3 is CSARGQGARGDDFF. The CDR3 DNA follows: TGCAGTGCTAGAGGACAGGGGGCGCGCGGGGACGATTTCTTT.